The clone carrying this T cell receptor beta chain has a handful of counts. This sample was included in a study of patients and donors after allogeneic stem cell transplantation. In TCRdb, the RT-PCR reads were re-called with MiXCR into one record per CDR3 protein. The sample lists 800,000 to 1,000,000 distinct CDR3 sequences, over 15% occurring once. The CDR3 consists of 15 residues. CDR1 is SGHAT and CDR2 is FQNNGV in the germline V gene. Trimming removed 5 bases from V and 4 bases from J, with 16 bases in between. The V call is TRBV11-2, the J call TRBJ2-3; weak D call: TRBD2 (5 bases). This TCR was sampled from a human donor who was either an allogeneic HSCT recipient or a stem cell or donor lymphocyte infusion donor (not recorded which). It is not recorded whose cells these are; they may come from a transplant donor. Sequencing was carried out using blood, either unsorted or a sorted T cell fraction (not recorded which). In nucleotides, the CDR3 is TGTGCCAGCAGCCTGGACTCCCGTCAGGCAGATACGCAGTATTTT. Translation gives CASSLDSRQADTQYF. The variable domain in full, completed from reference TRBV11-2 and TRBJ2-3, reads EAGVAQSPRYKIIEKRQSVAFWCNPISGHATLYWYQQILGQGPKLLIQFQNNGVVDDSQLPKDRFSAERLKGVDSTLKIQPAKLEDSAVYLCASSLDSRQADTQYFGPGTRLTVL.